Described below is a single T cell receptor beta chain sequence and its context. The sample is drawn from a study of control samples from healthy donors and cancer patients. Assay: immunoSEQ multiplex PCR; the TCRdb copy retains only in-frame clones and omits some. The sample lists 170,000 or so clones, about 90% seen once, with around 2% in the top ten. CDR1 MNHEY and CDR2 SVGAGI come from the germline V gene. V was clipped by 5 bases and J by 6 bases; unmatched bases: 6. This CDR3 has 15 amino acids. Sequencing input: blood. The sequence was collected from a woman between 40 and 55 years old in good health. The genes are TRBV6-5 and TRBJ1-4; TRBD1 agrees at 10 bases. The CDR3 here is CASSTGGTGDEKLFF. The CDR3 DNA follows: TGTGCCAGCAGTACGGGGGGGACAGGGGATGAAAAACTGTTTTTT.